This TCR beta chain originates from a study of post-analysis software for immune sequencing data. The wider study: There were relapsing-remitting, secondary progressive and progressive-relapsing multiple sclerosis among the disease courses included.

The study, taken as a whole, reports: Comparison with controls showed significantly lower normalized Chao1 diversity in multiple sclerosis patients.

In its sample, this clonotype was seen a few times. Its matching antigen is unknown. Researchers reported that TCR beta cDNA libraries carried unique molecular identifiers. A population of about 0.95 to 10 million T cells gave rise to around 530,000 cDNA molecules. TCRdb reanalysed the PCR reads using MiXCR and keeps one entry per CDR3 protein. The table has more than 450,000 distinct CDR3 sequences, about a third seen once. Sequenced material: blood. This sequence originates from a girl under 18 with multiple sclerosis.

In DNA form, the CDR3 reads TGCGCCAGCAGCCCAGGGACTAGCGGGACCACAGATACGCAGTATTTT. Its protein product is CASSPGTSGTTDTQYF. The chain is built from TRBV5-1 and TRBJ2-3; 13 bases are a match to TRBD2. The CDR3 length is 16 residues. Germline assignment: CDR1 SGHRS and CDR2 YFSETQ. Trimming removed 4 bases from V and 2 bases from J; junction bases left unmatched: 4.